This TCR beta chain emerged from a study of beta chain features in type 1 diabetes. Overall study context: The number of sorted cells examined across all samples was some 98,000,000.

Since all of the isolated RNA was reverse transcribed, expressed TCRB transcripts were what got sequenced. Sequencing used immunoSEQ multiplex PCR; TCRdb keeps in-frame clones, though not all of them. The profile shows 500,000 to 800,000 clones, under 15% of them singletons. The CDR3 contains 16 residues. Germline V CDR1 and CDR2: LNHNV, YYDKDF (reference sequence). Trimming cost V 0 bases and J 1 base, with 12 bases left between them. Overall study findings and caveats: Amplification by PCR could prefer shorter templates, with the same effect in patients and controls. Significant though moderate, a shortening of TCRB CDR3s appeared in all four CD4+ subsets of Type 1 diabetes patients. Patients' naive, central memory and Treg TCRB repertoires seemed closer to one another than those of healthy donors.

About this clone itself: The antigen is not known.

Purity exceeding 95% was reached by all sorted populations. The clonotype originates from a young man with type 1 diabetes. The sample was naive CD4+ T cells from blood. This chain connects TRBV15 to TRBJ1-1; perhaps TRBD1 as D (5 bases). The CDR3 region has the DNA TGTGCCACCAGCAGAGAGAGACAGCTACCGAACACTGAAGCTTTCTTT. Protein product: CATSRERQLPNTEAFF.